What follows are 19 T cell receptor beta chains derived from one specimen sequenced in a study of T cells in Graves' hyperthyroidism and ophthalmopathy. TCR beta CDR3 region amplification was performed from RNA transcripts. The HTBI primer set served for first-round RT-PCR of the TCR CDR3. TCRdb called the multiplex PCR reads again in MiXCR, with one record for every CDR3 protein. The table lists 400,000 to 550,000 distinct CDR3 sequences, approximately 24% of them singletons. Sequenced sample: blood. The receptor set was obtained from a woman aged 25 to 45 with Graves' ophthalmopathy.

This clonotype was seen a handful of times. The chain recombines TRBV24-1 with TRBJ1-5; D possibly corresponds to TRBD1 (6 bases). Trimming cost V 2 bases and J 1 base, with 14 bases left between them. The CDR3 is 17 residues long. Germline-derived CDR1 and CDR2 are KGHDR and SFDVKD. CDR3 sequence reads: CATSDSLPGVSNQPQHF. Written as DNA, the CDR3 is TGTGCCACCAGTGATTCCCTCCCAGGGGTCAGCAATCAGCCCCAGCATTTT.

Only a few counts were recorded for this clonotype. The chain joins TRBV6-1 to TRBJ2-7; D is undetermined. The CDR3 sequence is 15 residues long. The ends were cut back, 6 bases at V and 3 bases at J, with 18 bases in the middle. Germline V lookup: CDR1 MNHNS, CDR2 SASEGT. In DNA, the CDR3 is TGTGCCAGCAGCGAGGCCCACTCCGGTTTCTACGAGCAGTACTTC. This codes for CASSEAHSGFYEQYF.

This clonotype appeared many times. The V gene is TRBV18, the J gene TRBJ2-5; 7 bases map to TRBD1. The CDR3 length is 15 residues. The germline gives CDR1 KGHSH, CDR2 LQKENI. Trimming took 4 bases from V and 1 from J; bases not matched to a gene: 6. The CDR3 nucleotides are TGTGCCAGCTCACAAAGGGACAGAAGCCAAGAGACCCAGTACTTC. Its translation: CASSQRDRSQETQYF. The full variable domain, with the rest looked up from reference TRBV18 and TRBJ2-5, is NAGVMQNPRHLVRRRGQEARLRCSPMKGHSHVYWYRQLPEEGLKFMVYLQKENIIDESGMPKERFSAEFPKEGPSILRIQQVVRGDSAAYFCASSQRDRSQETQYFGPGTRLLVL.

In its sample, this clonotype was seen a few times. The genes are TRBV2 and TRBJ2-7; the match to TRBD2 covers 7 bases. The CDR3 consists of 13 residues. With V trimmed by 9 bases and J by 3 bases, 8 bases remained unmatched. Germline CDR1 is SNHLY and CDR2 is FYNNEI. The CDR3 DNA sequence: TGTGCCAGTCTCCGGGACTACCACTACGAGCAGTACTTC. Translation gives CASLRDYHYEQYF.

In its sample, this clonotype was seen many times. The rearrangement joins TRBV12-3 or TRBV12-4 to TRBJ1-1, with 7 bases matching TRBD1. With V trimmed by 7 bases and J by 3 bases, 17 bases remained unmatched. The CDR3 spans 17 residues. The CDR3 protein is CASNFGGAGGLDTEAFF. For the CDR3, the DNA is TGTGCCAGCAACTTCGGGGGCGCAGGGGGTTTAGACACTGAAGCTTTCTTT.

This clonotype was picked up many times. V and J are TRBV10-3 and TRBJ2-7; TRBD1 might be the D (5 bases). Trimming left V 3 bases short and J 2 bases short, with 11 bases between. The CDR3 loop spans 14 amino acids. Per germline, CDR1 ENHRY and CDR2 SYGVKD. The CDR3: CAISDGIRAYEQYF. The CDR3 DNA sequence: TGTGCCATCAGTGATGGTATCAGGGCCTACGAGCAGTACTTC.

The rearrangement uses TRBV28 and TRBJ2-7; TRBD1 matches at 7 bases. This CDR3 contains 19 residues. Germline V CDR1 and CDR2: MDHEN, SYDVKM. Germline trimming cut 5 bases from V and 1 base from J; bases unmatched to any gene: 20. As DNA, the CDR3 is TGTGCCAGCAGTATCCTCGCTTGGGACAGAGCTCCAAGGTCCTACGAGCAGTACTTC. Its translation: CASSILAWDRAPRSYEQYF.

CDR3 sequence (DNA): TGCAGTGCTATAGAGCAGGGGTTAAACATTCAGTACTTC. This codes for CSAIEQGLNIQYF. The chain is built from TRBV20-1 and TRBJ2-4; tentative D call: TRBD1 (6 bases). This CDR3 has 13 amino acids. Trimming removed 4 bases at V and 6 bases at J, with 13 bases between. Germline CDR1 is DFQATT and CDR2 is SNEGSKA (reference sequence).

This clonotype was detected only a few times. V gene TRBV6-2 or TRBV6-3 combines with J gene TRBJ2-7; the D is unclear. The germline V gene encodes CDR1 MNHEY and CDR2 SVGEGT. CDR3 length: 13 amino acids. V was cut by 2 bases and J by 2 bases, with 7 bases left in between. CDR3 DNA sequence: TGTGCCAGCAGTTACCTCCTAGCCTACGAGCAGTACTTC. Translating it yields CASSYLLAYEQYF.

The chain couples TRBV6-5 to TRBJ1-2; tentative D call: TRBD1 (6 bases). The V end was cut by 2 bases, the J end by 5 bases, with 21 bases between. Germline-derived CDR1 and CDR2 are MNHEY and SVGAGI. This CDR3 contains 17 residues. CDR3: CASSYAFGGSGQYGYTF. CDR3 bases: TGTGCCAGCAGTTACGCTTTTGGGGGCAGCGGACAGTATGGCTACACCTTC.

In this sample, this clonotype turned up many times. This sequence joins TRBV20-1 and TRBJ1-1; D is possibly TRBD1 (6 bases). The CDR3 consists of 15 residues. Trimming pared 0 bases from V and 0 bases from J, leaving 11 bases between. The V gene's germline CDR1 is DFQATT and CDR2 SNEGSKA (reference sequence). The CDR3 nucleotides are TGCAGTGCTAGAGATGGGGGGCAGCTGAACACTGAAGCTTTCTTT. Amino acids: CSARDGGQLNTEAFF.

In regard to this clonotype: The missing conserved phenylalanine or tryptophan at the end of this CDR3 makes a read error likely. The chain is built from TRBV12-3 or TRBV12-4 and TRBJ1-1, with D maybe TRBD1 (6 bases). The CDR3 has 15 amino acids. Trimming removed 7 bases from V and 4 bases from J, with 19 bases in between. In DNA form, the CDR3 reads TGTGCCAGCACCTTTAACAGGGCTCGGGTCACTGAAGCTTTCGTT. Translating it yields CASTFNRARVTEAFV.

V usage is TRBV12-3 or TRBV12-4 and J usage is TRBJ1-5, with D possibly being TRBD1 (5 bases). Trimming took off 3 bases at V and 7 bases at J, with 10 bases between the two ends. The CDR3 runs to 13 residues. CDR3 nucleotide sequence: TGTGCCAGCAGTTTCGCGGGACGGCAGCCCCAGCATTTT. It codes for CASSFAGRQPQHF.

This clonotype appeared a few times. The chain combines TRBV20-1 with TRBJ1-2; 7 bases align to TRBD1. The CDR3 extends over 15 amino acids. Trimming cost V 5 bases and J 4 bases; bases outside gene matches: 13. Germline V gene data show CDR1 as DFQATT and CDR2 as SNEGSKA (reference sequence). For the CDR3, the DNA is TGCAGTGCTGACCGACCCGGGGACAGCTTCTATGGCTACACCTTC. Protein: CSADRPGDSFYGYTF.

This clonotype was detected ten times or more. The gene calls are TRBV6-1 and TRBJ2-7; the D gene could be TRBD1 or TRBD2 (5 bases each). CDR1 is MNHNS, CDR2 SASEGT, per germline. The CDR3 runs 16 residues. Deletions cut 6 bases from V and 4 bases from J, with 22 bases between. The DNA of the CDR3 is TGTGCCAGCAGCCGGACGAGGGGCCCCAAGGCTTACGAGCAGTACTTC. Protein sequence: CASSRTRGPKAYEQYF.

This clonotype has ten or more counts. Being one base from a much bigger clone, this may be a read error. No conserved phenylalanine or tryptophan is present at the end of the CDR3, so a read error is the likely explanation. This chain uses TRBV5-1 with TRBJ1-2, with 7 bases that match TRBD1. Germline CDR1 and CDR2: SGHRS and YFSETQ. The CDR3 totals 15 residues. J lost 2 bases, V lost 0 bases, and 4 bases had no gene match. The DNA of the CDR3 is TGCGCCAGCAGCTTGGCAGGGGGTGAGAACTATGGCTACACCCTC. Protein sequence: CASSLAGGENYGYTL.

This clonotype was recorded at least ten times. V gene TRBV18 combines with J gene TRBJ2-5, with 8 bases that match TRBD2. Germline trimming cut 9 bases from V and 5 bases from J; bases unmatched to any gene: 11. This CDR3 spans 14 amino acids. Per germline, CDR1 KGHSH and CDR2 LQKENI. The CDR3 nucleotides read TGTGCCAGTTCTACGGGACTAGGCCCGGAGACCCAGTACTTC. Protein product: CASSTGLGPETQYF.

In this sample, this clonotype turned up a few times. The rearrangement links TRBV19 to TRBJ1-1; D uncertain. The ends were cut back, 7 bases at V and 6 bases at J, with 24 bases in the middle. The CDR3 extends over 16 amino acids. Germline loops: CDR1 LNHDA, CDR2 SQIVND (reference sequence). CDR3: CASTNRRGSSNPEAFF. CDR3 sequence (DNA): TGTGCCAGTACCAACCGGAGAGGGTCGAGTAACCCTGAAGCTTTCTTT. Based on the CDR3 plus reference TRBV19 and TRBJ1-1, the full variable domain is DGGITQSPKYLFRKEGQNVTLSCEQNLNHDAMYWYRQDPGQGLRLIYYSQIVNDFQKGDIAEGYSVSREKKESFPLTVTSAQKNPTAFYLCASTNRRGSSNPEAFFGQGTRLTVV.

This clonotype was observed many times. The chain couples TRBV19 to TRBJ2-7; D perhaps matches TRBD2 (5 bases). This CDR3 has 15 residues. V lost 6 bases and J lost 2, with 17 bases in between. Germline V lookup: CDR1 LNHDA, CDR2 SQIVND (reference sequence). The CDR3 DNA follows: TGTGCCAGTAGCCCCGGGGTGGGGTCAGCCTACGAGCAGTACTTC. The encoded protein is CASSPGVGSAYEQYF.